The 6 T cell receptor beta chains below come from one sample, sequenced in a study of blood T cell repertoires in COVID-19. The data were produced by immunoSEQ multiplex PCR, yet TCRdb's version contains in-frame clones alone and is incomplete. The table records roughly 360,000 clones, about four fifths of them present only once. The specimen sequenced was PBMCs or T cells enriched from blood (not recorded which). These receptors were collected from a woman aged 45-65 years who had recovered from COVID-19.

The CDR3 reads CASRRELIDTQYF. The DNA of the CDR3 is TGCGCCAGCAGGCGGGAGTTGATAGATACGCAGTATTTT. This chain uses TRBV5-1 with TRBJ2-3; 7 bases are shared with TRBD2. Germline V gene lookup returns CDR1 SGHRS and CDR2 YFSETQ. The CDR3 has 13 amino acids. The J segment lost 5 bases and the V segment lost 5 bases, leaving 5 bases of the junction unmatched.

J is TRBJ1-2 and V is TRBV19, with 8 bases identical to TRBD1. CDR1 is LNHDA and CDR2 is SQIVND in the germline V gene (reference sequence). The CDR3 extends over 15 amino acids. The V and J ends lost 3 bases and 8 bases, in that order; junction bases with no gene match: 11. CDR3 bases: TGTGCCAGTAGTATCGTGGCAGGGGGCGATGGAGGCTACACCTTC. The encoded protein is CASSIVAGGDGGYTF.

This CDR3 is CASSLGVDSYSNQPQHF. The CDR3 nucleotides are TGTGCCAGCAGCTTAGGAGTGGACAGCTATAGCAATCAGCCCCAGCATTTT. The chain carries TRBV7-9 and TRBJ1-5; D might be TRBD1 (6 bases). This CDR3 has 17 residues. Trimming stripped 1 base from V and 0 bases from J, with 13 bases between. Germline loops: CDR1 SEHNR, CDR2 FQNEAQ (reference sequence).

A single count supports this clone. V and J are TRBV19 and TRBJ1-3, with D unresolved. Germline loops: CDR1 LNHDA, CDR2 SQIVND (reference sequence). This CDR3 region has 16 residues. The V end lost 4 bases, the J end lost 0 bases, and 13 bases lay between the germline ends. The CDR3 protein is CASSTKTVNSGNTIYF. As DNA, the CDR3 is TGTGCCAGTAGTACCAAGACTGTTAACTCTGGAAACACCATATATTTT.

The chain is built from TRBV6-5 and TRBJ1-5, with 8 bases aligning to TRBD1. V trimming: 6 bases; J trimming: 4 bases; junction bases outside the gene matches: 8. This CDR3 has 15 amino acids. Germline V CDR1 and CDR2: MNHEY, SVGAGI. The CDR3 loop reads CASRRTGIGNQPQHF. The CDR3 DNA follows: TGTGCCAGCAGGAGGACAGGGATAGGAAATCAGCCCCAGCATTTT.

The chain has TRBV7-2 and TRBJ1-2, with TRBD1 identical over 7 bases. The CDR3 runs 16 residues. Germline-derived CDR1 and CDR2 are SGHTA and FQGNSA. V dropped 1 base and J dropped 3; count of bases not matched to a gene: 8. This CDR3 is CASSLGGGGGYYGYTF. The CDR3 DNA reads TGTGCCAGCAGCTTAGGAGGGGGCGGCGGTTACTATGGCTACACCTTC.